This T cell receptor beta chain was sequenced in a study of shared clonotypes between healthy human individuals. Overall study context: Researchers assigned three CD4 naive, three CD4 memory, two CD8 naive and one CD8 memory plate to each donor. Findings of the study overall: Non-shared clonotypes were found to have lower generation probabilities than the clonotypes that were shared by all four of the sorted-subset donors.

As regards this clone: Its antigen is as yet unknown.

The CDR3 has 16 amino acids. In germline, CDR1 is SGHRS, CDR2 YFSETQ. The V and J ends lost 0 bases and 0 bases respectively, with 12 bases between them. Libraries were prepared by immunoSEQ multiplex PCR; TCRdb keeps only in-frame clonotypes and omits some of them. Among some 1 million clones, approximately 76% were seen once, and the ten largest hold 1.4% to 1.5%. This sequence was found in a man aged 18 to 35 in good health. The sequencing sample was made of memory CD4+ T cells sorted from blood. Subset of the sample: CD45RA-negative fraction. The chain employs TRBV5-1 and TRBJ2-5; D might be TRBD1 (5 bases). CDR3 amino acids: CASSLAWTLYQETQYF. The CDR3 bases are TGCGCCAGCAGCTTGGCCTGGACACTGTACCAAGAGACCCAGTACTTC.